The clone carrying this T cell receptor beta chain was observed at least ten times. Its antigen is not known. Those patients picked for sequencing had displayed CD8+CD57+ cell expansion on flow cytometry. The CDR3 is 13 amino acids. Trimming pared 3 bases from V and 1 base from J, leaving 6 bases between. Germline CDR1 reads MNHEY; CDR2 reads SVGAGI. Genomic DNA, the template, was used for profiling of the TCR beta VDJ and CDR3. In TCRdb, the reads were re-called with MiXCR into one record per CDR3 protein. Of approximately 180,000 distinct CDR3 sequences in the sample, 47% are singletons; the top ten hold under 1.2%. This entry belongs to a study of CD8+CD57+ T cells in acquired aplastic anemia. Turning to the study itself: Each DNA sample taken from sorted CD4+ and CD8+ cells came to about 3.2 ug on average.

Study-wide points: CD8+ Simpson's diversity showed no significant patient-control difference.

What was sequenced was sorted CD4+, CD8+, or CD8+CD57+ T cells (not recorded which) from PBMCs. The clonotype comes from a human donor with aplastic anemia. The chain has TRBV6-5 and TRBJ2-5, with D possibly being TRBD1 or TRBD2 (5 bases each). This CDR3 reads CASSYGGQETQYF. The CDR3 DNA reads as TGTGCCAGCAGTTATGGGGGCCAAGAGACCCAGTACTTC.